The rows below give T cell receptor beta chains drawn from one sample of a study of CD8+ T cells in alopecia areata. Produced via immunoSEQ multiplex PCR; TCRdb's table is partial and in-frame only. The repertoire holds around 140,000 clones, with approximately 49% as singletons. Source: CD8+ T cells sorted from blood, taken at week 0. Receptor source: a human donor with alopecia areata. Each CDR3 is given with its conserved first and last residue. A D gene is named only where the DNA matches it firmly. Not every row has a clone size; where given, it reads once, few, many or a size class.

clone size,V gene,J gene,D gene,CDR3 protein,CDR3 DNA
.,TRBV7-9,TRBJ1-2,.,CASSQQGDGYTF,TGTGCCAGCAGCCAGCAAGGAGATGGCTACACCTTC
.,TRBV25-1,TRBJ1-6,.,CASSATDNSPLHF,TGTGCCAGCAGTGCGACAGATAATTCACCCCTCCACTTT
.,TRBV19,TRBJ1-1,.,CASSGPPDFREAFF,TGTGCCAGTAGTGGGCCGCCGGACTTTAGAGAAGCTTTCTTT
.,TRBV7-6,TRBJ1-2,.,CASSPGGRGPGYTF,TGTGCCAGCAGCCCGGGCGGACGGGGCCCTGGCTACACCTTC
.,TRBV27,TRBJ1-5,.,CASSYLNQPQHF,TGTGCCAGCAGTTATCTTAATCAGCCCCAGCATTTT
few,TRBV5-4,TRBJ1-2,.,CASSTGTADGYTF,TGTGCCAGCAGCACCGGGACGGCGGATGGCTACACCTTC
.,TRBV11-2,TRBJ1-1,.,CASSLVSTEAFF,TGTGCCAGCAGCTTAGTATCCACTGAAGCTTTCTTT
.,TRBV4-1,TRBJ2-1,TRBD1,CASSQETGGSYNEQFF,TGCGCCAGCAGCCAAGAAACAGGGGGCTCCTACAATGAGCAGTTCTTC
.,TRBV9,TRBJ1-3,.,CASSVVGASGNTIYF,TGTGCCAGCAGCGTAGTTGGTGCCTCTGGAAACACCATATATTTT
.,TRBV29-1,TRBJ1-1,.,CSVFGGGEAFF,TGCAGCGTTTTCGGTGGTGGTGAAGCTTTCTTT